This TCR beta chain was documented in a study of T cell responses to AZD1222 COVID-19 vaccine. Concerning this clone: What it recognizes is unknown.

V dropped 0 bases and J dropped 1 base, with 11 bases sitting between them. The CDR3 sequence is 16 residues long. The V gene's germline CDR1 is SGHDT and CDR2 YYEEEE. Method: immunoSEQ multiplex PCR; TCRdb's copy keeps in-frame clones and lacks some. Of about 200,000 clones listed, about 93% are singletons. Study-wide points: Regions 160-218 and 743-854 held dominance among vaccine-associated CD4 TCRs, which spanned spike.

This clonotype originated in an adult in good health. Material: peripheral blood, obtained on day 0 of MenACWY control vaccination. The gene calls are TRBV5-6 and TRBJ2-1; D remains ambiguous. CDR3 residues: CASSLGIFLSYNEQFF. The CDR3, as DNA: TGTGCCAGCAGCTTGGGGATATTCTTATCCTACAATGAGCAGTTCTTC.